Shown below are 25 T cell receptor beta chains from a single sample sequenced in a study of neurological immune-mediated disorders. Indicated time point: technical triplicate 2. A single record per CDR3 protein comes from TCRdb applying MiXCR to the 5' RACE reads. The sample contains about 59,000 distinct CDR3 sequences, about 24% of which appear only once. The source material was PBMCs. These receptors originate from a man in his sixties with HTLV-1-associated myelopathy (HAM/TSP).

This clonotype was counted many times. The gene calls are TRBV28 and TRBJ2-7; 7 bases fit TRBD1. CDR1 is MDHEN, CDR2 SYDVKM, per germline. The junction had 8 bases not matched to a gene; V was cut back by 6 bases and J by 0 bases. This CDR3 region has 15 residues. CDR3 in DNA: TGTGCCAGCAGCTTCGACAGGGCTTCCTCCTACGAGCAGTACTTC. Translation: CASSFDRASSYEQYF.

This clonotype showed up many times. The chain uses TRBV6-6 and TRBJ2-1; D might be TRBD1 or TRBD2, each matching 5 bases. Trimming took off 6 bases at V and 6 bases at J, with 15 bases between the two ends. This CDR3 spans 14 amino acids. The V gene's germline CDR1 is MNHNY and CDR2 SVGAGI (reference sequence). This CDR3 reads CASRTGRGGNEQFF. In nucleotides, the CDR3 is TGTGCCAGCAGAACGGGACGAGGCGGCAATGAGCAGTTCTTC.

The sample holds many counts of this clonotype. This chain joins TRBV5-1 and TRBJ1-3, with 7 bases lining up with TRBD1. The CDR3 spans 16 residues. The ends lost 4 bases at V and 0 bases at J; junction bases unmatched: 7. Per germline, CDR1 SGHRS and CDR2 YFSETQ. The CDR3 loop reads CASSLSRQGSGNTIYF. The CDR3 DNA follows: TGCGCCAGCAGCCTCTCCCGACAGGGCTCTGGAAACACCATATATTTT.

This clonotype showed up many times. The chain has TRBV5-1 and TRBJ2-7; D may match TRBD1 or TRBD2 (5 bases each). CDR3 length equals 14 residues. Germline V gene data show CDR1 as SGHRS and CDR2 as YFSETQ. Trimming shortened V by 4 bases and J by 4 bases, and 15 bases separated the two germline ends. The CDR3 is CASSLSGTDYEQYF. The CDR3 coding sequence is TGCGCCAGCAGCCTATCCGGGACGGATTACGAGCAGTACTTC.

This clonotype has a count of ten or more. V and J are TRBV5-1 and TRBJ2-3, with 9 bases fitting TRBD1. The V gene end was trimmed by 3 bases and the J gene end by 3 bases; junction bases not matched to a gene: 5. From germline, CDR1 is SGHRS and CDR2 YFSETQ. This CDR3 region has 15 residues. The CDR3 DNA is TGCGCCAGCAGCTCCGGGACAGGGAGTACAGATACGCAGTATTTT. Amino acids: CASSSGTGSTDTQYF.

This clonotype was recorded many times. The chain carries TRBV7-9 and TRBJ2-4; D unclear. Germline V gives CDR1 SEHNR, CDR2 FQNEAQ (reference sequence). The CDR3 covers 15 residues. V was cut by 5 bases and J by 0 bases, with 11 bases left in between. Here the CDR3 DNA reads TGTGCCAGCAGCCGCAGAGAACAAGCCAAAAACATTCAGTACTTC. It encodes CASSRREQAKNIQYF.

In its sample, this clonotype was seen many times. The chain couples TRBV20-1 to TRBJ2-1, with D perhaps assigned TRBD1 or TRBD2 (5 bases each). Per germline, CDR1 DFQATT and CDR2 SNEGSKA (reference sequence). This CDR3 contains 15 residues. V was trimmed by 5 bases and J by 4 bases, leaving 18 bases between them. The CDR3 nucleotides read TGCAGTGCTGGGGGTCCGGAACGGGCTTACAATGAGCAGTTCTTC. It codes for CSAGGPERAYNEQFF.

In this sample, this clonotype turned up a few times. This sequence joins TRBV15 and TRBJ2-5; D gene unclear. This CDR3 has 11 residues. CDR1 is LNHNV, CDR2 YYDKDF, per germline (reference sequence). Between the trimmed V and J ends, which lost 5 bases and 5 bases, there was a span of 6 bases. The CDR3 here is CATSLGETQYF. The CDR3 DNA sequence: TGTGCCACCAGCCTAGGGGAGACCCAGTACTTC.

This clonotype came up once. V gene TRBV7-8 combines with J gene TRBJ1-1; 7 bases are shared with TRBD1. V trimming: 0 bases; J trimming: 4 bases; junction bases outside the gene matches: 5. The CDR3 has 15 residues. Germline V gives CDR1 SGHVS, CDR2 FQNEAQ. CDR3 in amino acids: CASSLARGGGTEAFF. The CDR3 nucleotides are TGTGCCAGCAGCTTAGCGCGAGGGGGCGGCACTGAAGCTTTCTTT.

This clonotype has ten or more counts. The CDR3 reads CASSPRGGSSYNEQFF. CDR3 coding DNA: TGTGCCAGCAGCCCTCGGGGCGGGAGCTCCTACAATGAGCAGTTCTTC. This rearrangement joins TRBV4-2 to TRBJ2-1; 7 bases map to TRBD2. This CDR3 region has 16 residues. The V and J ends lost 4 bases and 0 bases, in that order; junction bases with no gene match: 6. From germline, CDR1 is LGHNA and CDR2 YNFKEQ.

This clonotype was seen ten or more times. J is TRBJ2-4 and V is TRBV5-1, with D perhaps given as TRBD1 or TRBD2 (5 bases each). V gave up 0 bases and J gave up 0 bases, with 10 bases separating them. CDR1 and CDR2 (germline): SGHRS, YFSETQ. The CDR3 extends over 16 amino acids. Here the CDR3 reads CASSLDRGTAKNIQYF. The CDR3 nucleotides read TGCGCCAGCAGCTTGGATCGGGGCACAGCCAAAAACATTCAGTACTTC.

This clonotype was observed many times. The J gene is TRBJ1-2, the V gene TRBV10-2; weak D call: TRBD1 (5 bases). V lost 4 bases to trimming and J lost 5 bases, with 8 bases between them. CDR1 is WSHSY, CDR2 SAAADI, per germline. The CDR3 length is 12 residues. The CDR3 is CASSGAGYGYTF. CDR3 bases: TGCGCCAGCAGTGGGGCAGGGTATGGCTACACCTTC.

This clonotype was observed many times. This CDR3 is CASSNHQGPPYEQYF. In nucleotides, the CDR3 is TGTGCCAGCAGTAACCATCAGGGGCCCCCCTACGAGCAGTACTTC. This rearrangement joins TRBV28 to TRBJ2-7; possible D gene TRBD1, 6 bases. This CDR3 spans 15 amino acids. Trimming left V 5 bases short and J 2 bases short, with 16 bases between. Germline CDR1 and CDR2: MDHEN and SYDVKM.

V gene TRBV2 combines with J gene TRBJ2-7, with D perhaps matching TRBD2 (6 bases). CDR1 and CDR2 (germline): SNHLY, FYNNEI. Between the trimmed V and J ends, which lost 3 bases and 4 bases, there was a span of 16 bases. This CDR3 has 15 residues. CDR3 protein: CASSDGRGEWYEQYF. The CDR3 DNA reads TGTGCCAGCAGTGACGGGCGGGGAGAATGGTACGAGCAGTACTTC.

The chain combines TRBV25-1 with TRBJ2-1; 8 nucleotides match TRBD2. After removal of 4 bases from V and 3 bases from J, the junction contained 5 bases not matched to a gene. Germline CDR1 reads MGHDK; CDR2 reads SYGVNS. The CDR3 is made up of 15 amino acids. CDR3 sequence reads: CASSGISGNYNEQFF. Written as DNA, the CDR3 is TGTGCCAGCAGTGGAATTAGCGGGAACTACAATGAGCAGTTCTTC. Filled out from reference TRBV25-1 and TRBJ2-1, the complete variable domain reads EADIYQTPRYLVIGTGKKITLECSQTMGHDKMYWYQQDPGMELHLIHYSYGVNSTEKGDLSSESTVSRIRTEHFPLTLESARPSHTSQYLCASSGISGNYNEQFFGPGTRLTVL.

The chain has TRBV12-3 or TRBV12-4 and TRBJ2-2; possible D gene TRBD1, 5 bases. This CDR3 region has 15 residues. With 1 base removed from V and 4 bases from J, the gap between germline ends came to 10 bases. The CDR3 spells CASSLGTISTGELFF. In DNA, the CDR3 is TGTGCCAGCAGTTTAGGGACAATCTCCACCGGGGAGCTGTTTTTT.

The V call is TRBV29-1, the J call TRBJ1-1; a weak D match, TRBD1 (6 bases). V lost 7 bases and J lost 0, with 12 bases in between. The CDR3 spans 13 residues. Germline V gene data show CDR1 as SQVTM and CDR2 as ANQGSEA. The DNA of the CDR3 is TGCAGCGCTCAGACAGGTTTGAACACTGAAGCTTTCTTT. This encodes CSAQTGLNTEAFF.

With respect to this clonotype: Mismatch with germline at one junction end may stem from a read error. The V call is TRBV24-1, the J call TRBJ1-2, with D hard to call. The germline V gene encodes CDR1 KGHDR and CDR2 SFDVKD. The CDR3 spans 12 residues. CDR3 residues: CATSDRGYVYTF. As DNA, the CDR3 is TGTGCCACCAGTGACCGAGGGTATGTCTACACCTTC.

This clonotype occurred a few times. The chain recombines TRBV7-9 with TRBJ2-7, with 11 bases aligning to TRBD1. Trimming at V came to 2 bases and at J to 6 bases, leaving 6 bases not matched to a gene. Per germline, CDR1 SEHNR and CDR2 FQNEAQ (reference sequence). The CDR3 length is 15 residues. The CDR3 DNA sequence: TGTGCCAGCAGCTTACTCGGGACAGGGGGAAGCGAGCAGTACTTC. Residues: CASSLLGTGGSEQYF.

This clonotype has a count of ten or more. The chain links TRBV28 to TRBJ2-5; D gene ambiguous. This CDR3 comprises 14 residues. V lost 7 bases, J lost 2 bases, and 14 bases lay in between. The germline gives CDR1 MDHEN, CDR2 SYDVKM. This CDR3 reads CASTEPSTQETQYF. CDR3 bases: TGTGCCAGCACGGAACCCTCGACTCAAGAGACCCAGTACTTC.

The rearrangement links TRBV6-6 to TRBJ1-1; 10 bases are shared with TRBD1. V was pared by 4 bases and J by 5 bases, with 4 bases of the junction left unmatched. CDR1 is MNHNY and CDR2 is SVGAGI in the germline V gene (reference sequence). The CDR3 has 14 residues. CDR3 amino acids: CASSLDRGRTEAFF. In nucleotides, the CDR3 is TGTGCCAGCAGTTTAGACAGGGGGCGGACTGAAGCTTTCTTT.

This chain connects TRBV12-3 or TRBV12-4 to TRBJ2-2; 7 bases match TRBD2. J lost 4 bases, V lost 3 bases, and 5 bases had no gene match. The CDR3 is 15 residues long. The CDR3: CASSFVGGVTGELFF. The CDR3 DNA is TGTGCCAGCAGTTTCGTGGGAGGGGTCACCGGGGAGCTGTTTTTT.

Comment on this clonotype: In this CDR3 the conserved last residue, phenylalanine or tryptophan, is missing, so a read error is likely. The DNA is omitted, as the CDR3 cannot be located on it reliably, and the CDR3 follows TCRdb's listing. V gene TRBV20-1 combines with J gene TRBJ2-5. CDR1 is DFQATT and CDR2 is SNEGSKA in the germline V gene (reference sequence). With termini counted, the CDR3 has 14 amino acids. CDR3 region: CSASDASGQETQHL.

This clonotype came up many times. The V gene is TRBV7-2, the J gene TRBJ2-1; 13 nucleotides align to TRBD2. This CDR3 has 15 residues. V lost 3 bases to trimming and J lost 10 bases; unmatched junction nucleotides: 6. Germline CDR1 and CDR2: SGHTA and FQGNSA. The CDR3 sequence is CASSFGLAGEREQFF. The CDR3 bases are TGTGCCAGCAGCTTCGGACTAGCGGGAGAAAGGGAGCAGTTCTTC.

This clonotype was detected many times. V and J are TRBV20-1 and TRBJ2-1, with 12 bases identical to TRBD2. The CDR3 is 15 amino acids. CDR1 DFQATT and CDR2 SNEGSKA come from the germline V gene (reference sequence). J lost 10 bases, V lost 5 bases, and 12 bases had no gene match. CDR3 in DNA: TGCAGTGCTTCCCTAGCGGGAGGGCAGGATCGGGAGCAGTTCTTC. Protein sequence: CSASLAGGQDREQFF.